This T cell receptor beta chain is from a study of shared clonotypes between healthy human individuals. There are a few counts of this clone. Other DNA sequences from this sample encode an identical CDR3 as well. Sequenced by immunoSEQ multiplex PCR; TCRdb stores in-frame clones only, minus some. The sample includes a few million clones, about 92% of them seen just once. The specimen sequenced was naive CD4+ T cells from PBMCs. Described subset: CD45RA+ positively selected. The clonotype was recovered from a man younger than 35 in good health. Some clones in this sample may be carry-over from other donors' samples.

CDR3 sequence reads: CASSVTNTGELFF. The CDR3 DNA follows: TGTGCCAGCAGCGTAACTAACACCGGGGAGCTGTTTTTT. The chain recombines TRBV9 with TRBJ2-2; D gene unclear. From germline, CDR1 is SGDLS and CDR2 YYNGEE. The CDR3 covers 13 residues. Between the trimmed V and J ends, which lost 1 base and 2 bases, there was a span of 3 bases.